This T cell receptor (beta chain) came from a study of T-cell memory formation after mild COVID-19. One entry per CDR3 protein results from TCRdb running MiXCR on the 5' RACE reads. The sample carries around 300,000 distinct CDR3 sequences, approximately 15% recorded once. CDR1 is SGHTA and CDR2 is FQGNSA in the germline V gene. This CDR3 has 19 amino acids. V shed 1 base, J shed 0 bases, and the junction held 8 bases outside the gene matches. Sequencing was done on a sample of PBMCs or a T cell subset sorted from them (not recorded which). This chain links TRBV7-2 with TRBJ1-6; 8 nucleotides align to TRBD1. The source is a man between 18 and 35 years old who had mild COVID-19 (a few samples of this study predate the infection). Cell type and time point are not known. CDR3 coding DNA: TGTGCCAGCAGCTTAGTCCGACAGGGGCAAAGCTCCTATAATTCACCCCTCCACTTT. This gives the protein CASSLVRQGQSSYNSPLHF.